These 15 T cell receptor beta chains were sequenced from one sample in a study of tissue T cells after allogeneic stem cell transplantation. The time point is: mouse harvest day 14 after allogeneic transplant. Tail vein injection delivered 10^7 T-cell-depleted bone marrow cells and 10^6 splenic CD5+ T cells. Some clones are missing from TCRdb's copy, which holds only in-frame ones; the method was immunoSEQ multiplex PCR. The table records several thousand clones, roughly a third of them present only once. Material for sequencing was skin. These receptors were obtained from a female BALB/c mouse given C57BL/6 T cells with graft-versus-host disease after an allogeneic hematopoietic cell transplant.

By share of the sample, this clone is medium-sized. Germline and genes: mouse. The missing CDR3 end, 1 residue past where the read stops, is filled in from the germline J gene. The chain combines TRBV1 with TRBJ1-1; 9 bases fit TRBD1. CDR1 and CDR2 from the germline V gene are NSQYPW and LRSPGD (reference sequence). V lost 4 bases, J lost 5 bases, and 8 bases stayed unmatched. This CDR3 comprises 15 residues. The CDR3 reads CTCSVPGQGETEVFF. The sequenced part of the CDR3 DNA is TGCACCTGCAGTGTCCCGGGACAGGGTGAAACAGAAGTCTTC.

A remark on this clone: Mouse gene names apply. Coverage ceases 1 residue before the CDR3 finishes, and the germline J gene fills in the end. This sequence joins TRBV3 and TRBJ2-3; unclear D gene. The CDR3 runs to 13 residues. CDR1 and CDR2 from the germline V gene are SNHLY and FYNGKV (reference sequence). Trimming left V 4 bases short and J 0 bases short, with 5 bases between. The CDR3 spells CASSSDSAETLYF. The sequenced CDR3 bases are TGTGCCAGCAGCTCGGACAGTGCAGAAACGCTGTAT.

By share, this clone ranks as medium-sized. The listed genes are named as in mouse. The CDR3 goes on 1 residue after the read ends, and that part is filled in from the germline J gene. The V call is TRBV26, the J call TRBJ2-1; 10 bases are a match to TRBD1. The CDR3 runs 15 residues. Germline V gene sequence: CDR1 KGHPV, CDR2 FQNQEV (reference sequence). Unmatched junction bases numbered 4, after V lost 3 bases and J lost 5 bases. The CDR3 bases that were read are TGTGCCAGCAGTCTCCCGGGACAGGGGAATGCTGAGCAGTTC. It encodes CASSLPGQGNAEQF. Given in full, the CDR3 is CASSLPGQGNAEQFF.

In its sample, this clone was seen a few times. Gene names and germline match the mouse. With the read ending 1 residue before the CDR3 end, the germline J gene is used to fill in that end. The chain has TRBV19 and TRBJ1-4; 8 nucleotides line up with TRBD1. The germline V gene has CDR1 FNHDT and CDR2 SITEND (reference sequence). The length of the CDR3 is 14 residues. The trim removed 3 bases at V and 6 bases at J, leaving 4 bases unmatched. CDR3 DNA, as far as it was read: TGTGCCAGCAGTAACACAGGGGGAGACGAAAGATTATTT. Translation gives CASSNTGGDERLF. The entire CDR3 protein reads CASSNTGGDERLFF.

A remark on this clone: Gene names are the mouse ones. Sequencing ends 1 residue short of the CDR3 end; the germline J gene provides the rest. The chain recombines TRBV16 with TRBJ1-2, with unresolved D. CDR1 is SGHSA, CDR2 FRNQAP, per germline. CDR3 length: 13 residues. V dropped 1 base and J dropped 1 base, with 4 bases sitting between them. The CDR3 sequence is CASSLGGNSDYTF. CDR3 DNA (partial): TGTGCAAGCAGCTTAGGAGGAAACTCCGACTACACC.

Details on this clone: Gene names and germline refer to mouse. From the germline J gene comes the end of the CDR3, since the read stops 1 residue before it. The rearrangement joins TRBV3 to TRBJ2-7; 11 bases are a match to TRBD2. This CDR3 contains 14 residues. Looked up from germline, CDR1 is SNHLY and CDR2 is FYNGKV (reference sequence). V trimming: 4 bases; J trimming: 4 bases; junction bases outside the gene matches: 3. CDR3 DNA, as far as it was read: TGTGCCAGCAGCTCCCGGACTGGGGGGTATGAACAGTAC. Encoded protein: CASSSRTGGYEQY. The whole CDR3 is CASSSRTGGYEQYF.

Points on this clone: Mouse gene names apply. The CDR3 end is not reached by the read, which stops 1 residue before it; the germline J gene fills it in. The rearrangement links TRBV3 to TRBJ2-5, with D perhaps assigned TRBD1 or TRBD2 (5 bases each). V was pared by 5 bases and J by 0 bases, with 9 bases between. This CDR3 contains 14 residues. Germline-derived CDR1 and CDR2 are SNHLY and FYNGKV (reference sequence). CDR3 DNA (partial): TGTGCCAGCAGCGCCCGGGGGAACCAAGACACCCAGTAC. This codes for CASSARGNQDTQY. The entire CDR3 reads CASSARGNQDTQYF.

By sample fraction, this clone is medium-sized. The germline and genes are mouse ones. This CDR3 is CASSLKGDQAPLF. Incomplete CDR3 DNA: TGTGCCAGCTCTCTCAAGGGGGACCAGGCTCCGCTT. The genes are TRBV12-2 and TRBJ1-5, with D maybe TRBD1 (6 bases). The read ends 1 residue early relative to the CDR3; the germline J gene fills the gap. Trimming pared 0 bases from V and 5 bases from J, leaving 7 bases between. Germline loops: CDR1 SGHLS, CDR2 HYDKME. This CDR3 region has 13 residues.

In its sample, this clone ranks as medium-sized. Here the gene names and germline are mouse. The read terminates 1 residue before the CDR3 end, so the remaining end is supplied by the germline J gene. The V gene is TRBV26, the J gene TRBJ2-7, with 8 bases fitting TRBD1. The V and J ends lost 3 bases and 4 bases, in that order; junction bases with no gene match: 5. Germline lookup yields CDR1 KGHPV and CDR2 FQNQEV (reference sequence). The CDR3 contains 14 residues. CDR3: CASSLGQGPYEQYF. The DNA read from the CDR3 is TGTGCCAGCAGTCTAGGACAGGGCCCTTATGAACAGTAC.

This clone is medium-sized (0.01 to 0.1%) by share. Here the gene names and germline are mouse. Sequencing ends 1 residue short of the CDR3 end; the germline J gene provides the rest. The gene calls are TRBV26 and TRBJ2-4, with D unclear. This CDR3 comprises 12 residues. Deletions cut 2 bases from V and 0 bases from J, with 0 bases between. CDR1 and CDR2 from the germline V gene are KGHPV and FQNQEV (reference sequence). CDR3 bases read: TGTGCCAGCAGTCTGAGTCAAAACACCTTGTAC. Translation gives CASSLSQNTLY. The whole CDR3 sequence is CASSLSQNTLYF.

This clone was detected a few times. Gene names denote mouse genes. The read terminates 1 residue ahead of where the CDR3 ends, so the germline J gene completes it. The chain is built from TRBV26 and TRBJ1-2; D remains unclear. V was clipped by 6 bases and J by 0 bases, with 8 bases between them. This CDR3 comprises 13 residues. Per germline, CDR1 KGHPV and CDR2 FQNQEV (reference sequence). CDR3 bases read: TGTGCCAGCAGCCGGACCGCAAACTCCGACTACACC. This translates into CASSRTANSDYT. The whole CDR3 protein is CASSRTANSDYTF.

Worth noting for this clone: Germline and genes here are mouse. The CDR3 is CTCSARDREGAPLF. CDR3 DNA, as far as it was read: TGCACCTGCAGTGCACGGGACAGGGAGGGGGCTCCGCTT. This sequence joins TRBV1 and TRBJ1-5; 9 bases are a match to TRBD1. The CDR3 extends 1 residue past the end of the read, so its final part is completed from the germline J gene. The CDR3 extends over 14 amino acids. V shed 2 bases, J shed 9 bases, and the junction held 5 bases outside the gene matches. Germline V CDR1 and CDR2: NSQYPW, LRSPGD (reference sequence).

As for this clone: Gene names and germline match the mouse. The identical CDR3 is also encoded by other nucleotide sequences in the sample. CDR3 in amino acids: CASSLQGSSGNTLYF. The CDR3 bases that were read are TGTGCCAGCAGTCTACAGGGAAGTTCTGGAAATACGCTCTAT. The chain employs TRBV26 and TRBJ1-3; possibly TRBD1 for D (6 bases). Coverage ceases 1 residue before the CDR3 finishes, and the germline J gene fills in the end. The germline V and J ends were trimmed by 3 bases and 0 bases, with 9 bases remaining between them. The germline CDR1 and CDR2 sequences are KGHPV and FQNQEV (reference sequence). CDR3 size: 15 residues.

This clone ranks as medium-sized (0.01 to 0.1%). The gene names here belong to mouse. The read terminates 1 residue before the CDR3 end, so the remaining end is supplied by the germline J gene. The chain recombines TRBV13-3 with TRBJ2-1, with 10 bases that match TRBD1. Germline CDR1 and CDR2: NNHDY and SYVADS. Germline trimming cut 3 bases from V and 6 bases from J; bases unmatched to any gene: 3. This CDR3 spans 14 amino acids. CDR3 bases read: TGTGCCAGCAGTGCCGGGACAGGGGTTGCTGAGCAGTTC. This sequence encodes CASSAGTGVAEQF. The entire CDR3 is CASSAGTGVAEQFF.

On this clone: Mouse gene names and germline throughout. Read coverage stops 1 residue before the CDR3 terminus; the germline J gene supplies the remainder. The V and J genes are TRBV15 and TRBJ1-4; 9 nucleotides line up with TRBD1. J was trimmed by 0 bases and V by 3 bases; bases with no gene match: 5. The germline gives CDR1 SGHND, CDR2 FRSKSL. The CDR3 loop spans 17 amino acids. The covered CDR3 bases are TGTGCCAGCAGTTTTTTGGGACAGGGTTTTTCCAACGAAAGATTATTT. As protein: CASSFLGQGFSNERLF. The whole CDR3 region reads CASSFLGQGFSNERLFF.